The 10 T cell receptor beta chains listed next were all sequenced from one sample in a study of cytomegalovirus exposure and HLA in healthy donors (dated by TCRdb to the late 2010s). To prepare the library, the immunoSEQ multiplex PCR assay was applied. For the multiplex PCR, a mixture combining 60 forward primers for TCR Vbeta segments and 13 reverse primers for TCR Jbeta segments was used. TCRdb limited this immuneACCESS table to in-frame rearrangements with V and J called. A share of clones is missing; checked studies link under half to unresolved V genes, and the rest is unexplained. A total of some 180,000 clones appear in this sample, about 80% of them only once. Less than 2% of the sample belongs to the ten largest clones. The source material was PBMCs. These receptors all come from a man aged 40-49 years in good health and CMV-seronegative.

The gene calls are TRBV11-2 and TRBJ2-2; TRBD1 agrees at 10 bases. The CDR3 loop spans 16 amino acids. Germline CDR1 reads SGHAT; CDR2 reads FQNNGV. V lost 5 bases to trimming and J lost 5 bases; unmatched junction nucleotides: 8. The CDR3 nucleotides read TGTGCCAGCAGCCTTCGACAGGGGGCGTATACCGGGGAGCTGTTTTTT. Its protein product is CASSLRQGAYTGELFF.

V gene TRBV30 combines with J gene TRBJ1-5; TRBD1 is a possible D gene (5 bases). V was cut by 3 bases and J by 6 bases, with 15 bases left in between. Germline CDR1 GTSNPN, CDR2 SVGIG (reference sequence). The length of the CDR3 is 14 residues. CDR3 amino acids: CAWSRGPGGQPQHF. CDR3 DNA sequence: TGTGCCTGGAGCCGGGGCCCCGGGGGTCAGCCCCAGCATTTT. Full variable domain (missing parts from reference TRBV30 and TRBJ1-5): SQTIHQWPATLVQPVGSPLSLECTVEGTSNPNLYWYRQAAGRGLQLLFYSVGIGQISSEVPQNLSASRPQDRQFILSSKKLLLSDSGFYLCAWSRGPGGQPQHFGDGTRLSIL.

V is TRBV28 and J is TRBJ2-1; a possible D gene is TRBD2 (6 bases). V lost 6 bases, J lost 0 bases, and 12 bases lay in between. Per germline, CDR1 MDHEN and CDR2 SYDVKM. This CDR3 has 15 residues. CDR3 region: CASRSGGTSYNEQFF. DNA for the CDR3: TGTGCCAGCAGGTCAGGCGGGACCTCCTACAATGAGCAGTTCTTC. The complete variable domain, with remaining parts taken from reference TRBV28 and TRBJ2-1, reads DVKVTQSSRYLVKRTGEKVFLECVQDMDHENMFWYRQDPGLGLRLIYFSYDVKMKEKGDIPEGYSVSREKKERFSLILESASTNQTSMYLCASRSGGTSYNEQFFGPGTRLTVL.

V usage is TRBV6-1 and J usage is TRBJ2-7; possible D gene TRBD1, 6 bases. The V gene lost 7 bases and the J gene lost 6 bases, with 19 bases spanning the gap. CDR1 is MNHNS, CDR2 SASEGT, per germline. This CDR3 is 14 amino acids long. CDR3 in amino acids: CASTQQGSSLEQYF. The CDR3 nucleotides are TGTGCCAGCACCCAACAGGGTTCCTCTCTCGAGCAGTACTTC.

The genes are TRBV5-1 and TRBJ2-5; D perhaps matches TRBD2 (6 bases). V was clipped by 8 bases and J by 5 bases, with 16 bases between them. Germline assignment: CDR1 SGHRS and CDR2 YFSETQ. The CDR3 spans 13 residues. The CDR3 sequence: CARDGWGVETQYF. CDR3 coding DNA: TGCGCCAGAGATGGCTGGGGGGTCGAGACCCAGTACTTC.

This clone was recorded a few times. The J gene is TRBJ1-3, the V gene TRBV11-2, with D possibly matching TRBD1 (6 bases). The CDR3 is 16 amino acids. V shed 3 bases and J shed 0 bases, with 12 bases lying between them. Germline values: CDR1 SGHAT, CDR2 FQNNGV. CDR3 sequence reads: CASSFQPGDSGNTIYF. CDR3 nucleotide sequence: TGTGCCAGCAGCTTCCAACCAGGGGACTCTGGAAACACCATATATTTT.

The chain joins TRBV19 to TRBJ2-3; D uncertain. V was cut by 7 bases and J by 15 bases, with 17 bases left in between. Germline-derived CDR1 and CDR2 are LNHDA and SQIVND (reference sequence). The CDR3 spans 11 residues. In nucleotides, the CDR3 is TGTGCCAGTACCACCGGGTCTACACTTTATTTT. Its protein product is CASTTGSTLYF.

The CDR3 here is CASSLAQSRYEQYF. The CDR3 nucleotides read TGTGCCAGCAGCTTAGCCCAGTCACGCTACGAGCAGTACTTC. The rearrangement uses TRBV7-2 and TRBJ2-7; D is unresolved. This CDR3 region has 14 residues. The V and J ends lost 0 bases and 3 bases respectively, with 9 bases between them. CDR1 and CDR2 (germline): SGHTA, FQGNSA. The whole variable domain, filled in from reference TRBV7-2 and TRBJ2-7, reads GAGVSQSPSNKVTEKGKDVELRCDPISGHTALYWYRQSLGQGLEFLIYFQGNSAPDKSGLPSDRFSAERTGGSVSTLTIQRTQQEDSAVYLCASSLAQSRYEQYFGPGTRLTVT.

The V gene is TRBV29-1, the J gene TRBJ1-1, with TRBD1 matching 8 bases. With V trimmed by 0 bases and J by 5 bases, 5 bases remained unmatched. The length of the CDR3 is 14 residues. Germline V CDR1 and CDR2: SQVTM, ANQGSEA. The CDR3 DNA is TGCAGCGTTGAAGAGGGGACAGGCGGGACTGAAGCTTTCTTT. Its protein is CSVEEGTGGTEAFF. The full variable domain, completed using reference TRBV29-1 and TRBJ1-1, is SAVISQKPSRDICQRGTSLTIQCQVDSQVTMMFWYRQQPGQSLTLIATANQGSEATYESGFVIDKFPISRPNLTFSTLTVSNMSPEDSSIYLCSVEEGTGGTEAFFGQGTRLTVV.

This clone occurred a few times. In DNA, the CDR3 is TGTGCCAGCAGTCCCCAACCTAGCGGCAATGAGCAGTTCTTC. It is translated as CASSPQPSGNEQFF. The chain uses TRBV2 and TRBJ2-1, with 7 bases aligning to TRBD2. Germline loops: CDR1 SNHLY, CDR2 FYNNEI. This CDR3 is built from 14 residues. With 5 bases clipped from V and 6 bases from J, the junction kept 7 bases outside the gene matches.